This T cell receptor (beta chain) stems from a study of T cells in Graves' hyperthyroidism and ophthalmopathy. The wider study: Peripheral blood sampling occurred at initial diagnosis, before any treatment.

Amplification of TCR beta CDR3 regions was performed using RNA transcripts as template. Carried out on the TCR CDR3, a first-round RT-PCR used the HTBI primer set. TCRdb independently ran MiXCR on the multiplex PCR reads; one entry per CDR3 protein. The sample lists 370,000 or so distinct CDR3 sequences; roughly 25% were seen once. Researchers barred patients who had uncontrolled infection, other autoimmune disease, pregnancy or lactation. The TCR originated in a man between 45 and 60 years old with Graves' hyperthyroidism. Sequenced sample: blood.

The CDR3 protein is CASRGTGGGIGQPQHF. The DNA of the CDR3 is TGTGCCAGCAGGGGGACAGGGGGGGGGATCGGTCAGCCCCAGCATTTT. The chain combines TRBV2 with TRBJ1-5, with 11 bases lining up with TRBD1. With V trimmed by 6 bases and J by 6 bases, 10 bases remained unmatched. Germline CDR1 SNHLY, CDR2 FYNNEI. The CDR3 is 16 residues long.